This T cell receptor (beta chain) was documented in a study of cytomegalovirus exposure and HLA in healthy donors (dated by TCRdb to the late 2010s). At the level of the whole study: In an earlier analysis of 550 to 750 of the donors, about 260 Gb of sequence data and 95 million to 130 million unique TCR beta sequences from about 179 million T cells were reported. Roughly 300 gigabases of sequencing data and tens of millions of unique TCR sequences were included in an early release covering about 620 HLA-typed donors. Of the roughly 410 genotyped donors, 81% were placed in the genetic ancestry cluster associated with self-reported Caucasian donors. The aim of the study was to test whether cataloging public T cell receptors could identify signatures of past pathogen exposure. The T cell repertoires of around 730 subjects were profiled by immunosequencing and related to cytomegalovirus serostatus. In addition to the first cohort of about 650 subjects, a separate validation cohort of under 150 different subjects was used. High-throughput TCR immunosequencing, statistical association of individual TCRs with disease status, and machine learning were combined to predict cytomegalovirus infection status. In a later analysis, previously published TCR beta repertoires from 600 to 850 donors were re-analyzed and high-resolution HLA genotyping was added so that TCR occurrence patterns could be studied. In the later analysis, no new phenotypic data were used to find candidate immune exposures; instead, reliance was placed on TCR beta sequences and their occurrence across donors. In an earlier analysis of more than 550 of the donors, high-throughput TCR beta sequencing was used to judge whether each TCR beta V gene segment behaved as functional or pseudogenic. Donor age, sex, ethnicity and CMV serostatus were compiled together with the repertoire data. A later genetic analysis took genome-wide SNP genotypes for about three fifths of the 666 donors and used that subset as a discovery cohort. All discovery cohort repertoires had been generated on a single sequencing platform. HLA typing covered class I and class II loci at four-digit resolution. Typing coverage varied by locus: roughly 620-640 donors for A, B, C, DRB1 and DQB1; 500 to 550 for DQA1; approximately 610 for DPA1; roughly 450 for DPB1. About five DR-DQ haplotypes were handled as single units for association and clustering, since linkage in the cohort was strong. Among about 410 genotyped donors of the cohort, an average of roughly 230,000 unique TCR beta nucleotide sequences was sequenced per donor, of which approximately 19% were non-productive.

The junction carries 21 bases between V and J, which are trimmed by 1 base and 12 bases respectively. The CDR3 runs 16 residues from the cysteine to the phenylalanine. Just the 48-base CDR3 DNA is kept, in frame starting at base 1. Reading the germline V gene (reference sequence) gives CDR1 SEHNR and CDR2 FQNEAQ. The paper as a whole reports these results and caveats: Correlated functional status among segregating V segments might reflect linkage disequilibrium, but an unknown experimental factor could not be ruled out. For the cohort, immune exposure information was limited to CMV serostatus. In an earlier analysis of several hundred of the donors, most TCR beta V segments were observed in productive rearrangements about 90% or about 30% of the time, broadly matching IMGT annotations. Across donors, most TCR sequences were observed very rarely, whereas some public TCRs were present in many individuals. Because HLA typing was missing for some donors at each locus, association tests included only the typed subset. When HLA alleles, especially DR and DQ, strongly co-occurred, attributing TCR associations to individual alleles was difficult. Because counts were too low, about 15 rarely observed V segments, including chromosome 9 orphons, were left out of the earlier analysis of roughly 600 of the donors. This cohort had only TCR beta chains sequenced, and the lack of alpha or paired-chain data limited which features could be detected. In vitro tests confirmed that a few of the cytomegalovirus-associated TCR beta chains recognize cytomegalovirus antigens. A later analysis reported that several top co-occurrence clusters appeared linked to parvovirus B19, influenza, CMV and Epstein-Barr virus. Because the 87-base-pair reads could not distinguish some IMGT-functional V segments, including TRBV6-2 and TRBV6-3, those segments were excluded. The classifier was reported to diagnose cytomegalovirus status with high specificity and sensitivity in both the original cohort and the validation cohort. The presence/absence analyses assumed that sequencing depth was roughly uniform across donors, and that assumption may not be true. In a later analysis, HLA-associated TCR beta chains were found to be more clonally expanded and to have lower generation probabilities than equally common non-associated chains. A further reported finding was that TCR beta sequences accurately predicted the HLA-A and HLA-B alleles for most subjects in the first cohort. An association between a missense DCLRE1C variant and V-gene and J-gene trimming of TCR beta chains was found in a later genetic analysis and replicated in an independent cohort. A cluster of highly shared sequence variants was judged likely to represent a technical artifact of the sequencing pipeline. According to a later analysis, TCR association rates differed among HLA loci, with DRB1 alleles showing the most associated TCRs and HLA-C alleles showing the fewest. According to a later analysis, most CMV-associated TCR beta chains appeared to be HLA-restricted, and the HLA associations seemed to be driven largely by CMV exposure. A later analysis associated approximately 17,000 TCR beta sequences with specific HLA alleles at a false discovery rate of 0.05. In a later genetic analysis, fewer N-insertions in productive TCRs were reported among donors in an Asian-associated ancestry cluster than the approximately 670-donor mean. A total of 164 TCR beta chains were listed by the study as associated with cytomegalovirus. The authors suggested that the approach could potentially be generalized to other disease states and immunological phenotypes.

The protocol used for the library was the immunoSEQ multiplex PCR assay. For the multiplex PCR, a mixture combining 60 forward primers for TCR Vbeta segments and 13 reverse primers for TCR Jbeta segments was used. A multiplex PCR assay on genomic DNA amplified the CDR3 region of rearranged TCR beta genes. The Illumina HiSeq System was used to sequence the amplified TCR beta libraries as 87-base-pair reads. In the paper's pipeline: In a later analysis, tens of millions of unique TCR beta chains were counted across the approximately 670 repertoires, and approximately 9.9 million of these chains were shared by at least two donors. Raw reads were error-corrected and collapsed into unique sequences by a nearest-neighbor algorithm in which closely related sequences were merged to remove PCR and sequencing errors. Alignment of CDR3 sequences to IMGT reference sequences was used to assign V, D and J gene segments. For a sequence to be retained, a match of at least six nucleotides was required to both a V gene segment and a J gene segment. Rearrangements were called productive when the CDR3 lacked stop codons and stayed in frame with V and J; all others were non-productive. CDR3 was defined according to IMGT convention as the region running from the second conserved V-encoded cysteine to the conserved J-encoded phenylalanine. The earlier analysis of a few hundred of the donors excluded sequences that lacked an unambiguous match to a single V gene segment. An earlier analysis of some 610 of the donors called V segments functional above 56.7% productive rearrangements and segregating when the between-donor standard deviation exceeded 5%. A statistical classification framework was built for diagnosing cytomegalovirus status from the catalog of TCR beta chain sequences. V and J gene assignment, in a later analysis, came from comparing TCR nucleotide sequences with IMGT/GENE-DB human TR gene sequences. In a later analysis, CDR3 sequences and most-parsimonious VDJ recombination scenarios were assigned using the TCRdist pipeline. In a later analysis, each TCR beta chain was defined by its CDR3 amino acid sequence together with its V-gene family, and reads without a unique V-gene family were excluded. In a later analysis, a few hundred highly shared, low-generation-probability nucleotide sequences were removed to address suspected cross-contamination and a sequencing artifact. A later analysis calculated a clonal expansion index for each public chain from normalized within-repertoire ranks of inferred template counts. A later analysis computed generation probabilities with a VDJ recombination model fitted to out-of-frame rearrangements, and checked the results against IGoR. Hypergeometric tests were used in a later analysis to score TCR-TCR, TCR-HLA and TCR-CMV co-occurrence, with a repertoire-size bias correction applied to the TCR pairs. False discovery rates were estimated in a later analysis by permuting HLA or CMV assignments 20 times. In a later analysis, co-occurring TCRs were grouped with DBSCAN, and TCRdist sequence similarity was added when clustering was performed within HLA-allele-positive subsets. Co-occurrence clustering excluded repertoires with fewer than 30,000 or more than 120,000 public chains, plus five with anomalous nucleotide sharing. As stored in TCRdb, this immuneACCESS dataset retains in-frame rearrangements with V and J assigned. A fraction of the clones does not appear; measured against another copy, unresolved V genes explain less than half of the discrepancy, and the remainder lacks a known reason. That table is the source of V, J and clone size, and D and trimming were worked out from the DNA. Counted in this sample were 150,000 to 200,000 clones; 70% to 90% of them appeared once. The ten largest clonotypes hold approximately 8.5% of the sample.

A word on this clone: The clone's antigen remains unknown. Base qualities were left out, and no much larger clone turns up one base away. Within the sample, other DNA sequences also encode this same CDR3.

The cohort consisted of 670 or so healthy bone marrow donors. At the time of sampling, all cohort members were nominally healthy, though unrecorded immune exposures were likely present. The donor tested CMV seropositive, placing the donor among the approximately 290 seropositive members of the cohort. Every donor gave a peripheral blood sample, and the peripheral blood mononuclear cells from that sample were used for TCR beta sequencing. The Qiagen DNeasy Blood Extraction Kit was used to extract genomic DNA from the blood cell samples. Sequencing used PBMCs. The TCR sequence derives from a man in his late teens or twenties in good health and CMV-seropositive. The rearranged chain carries TRBV7-9 and TRBJ1-4, and perhaps TRBD1 as D gene, on 5 matching bases. The DNA is TGTGCCAGCAGCTTAGGCGGGGACCGGTCGTATTTGGAACTGTTTTTT. The resulting protein is CASSLGGDRSYLELFF.